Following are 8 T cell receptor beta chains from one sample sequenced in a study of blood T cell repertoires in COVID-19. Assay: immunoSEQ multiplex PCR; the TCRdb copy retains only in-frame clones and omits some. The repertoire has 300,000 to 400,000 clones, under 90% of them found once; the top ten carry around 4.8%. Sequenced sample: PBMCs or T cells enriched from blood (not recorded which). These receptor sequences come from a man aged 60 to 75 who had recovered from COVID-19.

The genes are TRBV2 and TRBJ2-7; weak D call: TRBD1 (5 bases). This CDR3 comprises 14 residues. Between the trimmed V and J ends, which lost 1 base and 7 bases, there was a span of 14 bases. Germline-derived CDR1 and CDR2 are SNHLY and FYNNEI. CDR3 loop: CASSEEGLVVEQYF. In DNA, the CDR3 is TGTGCCAGCAGTGAAGAGGGGCTAGTCGTAGAGCAGTACTTC.

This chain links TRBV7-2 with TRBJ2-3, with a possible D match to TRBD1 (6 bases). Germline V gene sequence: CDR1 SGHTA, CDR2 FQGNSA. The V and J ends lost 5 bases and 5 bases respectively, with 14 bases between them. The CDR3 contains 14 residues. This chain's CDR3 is CASSTRGSRDTQYF. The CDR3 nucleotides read TGTGCCAGCAGCACCAGGGGATCGCGAGATACGCAGTATTTT.

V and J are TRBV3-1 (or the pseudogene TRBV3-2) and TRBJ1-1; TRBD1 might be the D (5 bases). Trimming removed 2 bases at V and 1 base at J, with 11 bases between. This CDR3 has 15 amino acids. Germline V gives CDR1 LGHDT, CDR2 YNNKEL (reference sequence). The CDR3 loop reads CASSQSDKPNTEAFF. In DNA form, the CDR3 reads TGTGCCAGCAGCCAATCGGACAAGCCGAACACTGAAGCTTTCTTT.

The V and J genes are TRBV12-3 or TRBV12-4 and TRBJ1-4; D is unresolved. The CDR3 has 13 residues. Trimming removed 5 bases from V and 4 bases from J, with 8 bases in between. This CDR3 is CASSPPYNEKLFF. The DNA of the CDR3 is TGTGCCAGCAGTCCCCCCTATAATGAAAAACTGTTTTTT.

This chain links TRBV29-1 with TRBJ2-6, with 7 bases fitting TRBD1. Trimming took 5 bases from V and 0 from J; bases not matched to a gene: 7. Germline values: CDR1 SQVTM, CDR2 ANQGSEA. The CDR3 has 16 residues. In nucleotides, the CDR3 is TGCAGCGTTATGGACAGGCAATCCTCTGGGGCCAACGTCCTGACTTTC. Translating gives CSVMDRQSSGANVLTF.

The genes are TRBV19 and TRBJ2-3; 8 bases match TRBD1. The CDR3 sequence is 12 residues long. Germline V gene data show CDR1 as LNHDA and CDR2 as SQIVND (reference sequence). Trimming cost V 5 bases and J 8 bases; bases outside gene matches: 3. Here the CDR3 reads CASSADRGTQYF. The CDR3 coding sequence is TGTGCCAGTAGTGCCGACAGGGGTACGCAGTATTTT.

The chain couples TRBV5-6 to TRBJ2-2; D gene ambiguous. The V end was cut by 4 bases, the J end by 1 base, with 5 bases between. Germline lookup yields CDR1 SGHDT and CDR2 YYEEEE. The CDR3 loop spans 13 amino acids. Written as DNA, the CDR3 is TGTGCCAGCAGCCACATGAACACCGGGGAGCTGTTTTTT. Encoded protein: CASSHMNTGELFF.

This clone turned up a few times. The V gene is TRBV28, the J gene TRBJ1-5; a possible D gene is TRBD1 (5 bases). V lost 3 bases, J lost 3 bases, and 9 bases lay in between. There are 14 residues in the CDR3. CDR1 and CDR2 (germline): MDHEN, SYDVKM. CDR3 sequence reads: CASSFGDFNQPQHF. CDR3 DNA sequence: TGTGCCAGCAGTTTCGGGGACTTCAATCAGCCCCAGCATTTT.